A single sample is the source of the 19 T cell receptor beta chains below, sequenced in a study of blood T cell repertoires in COVID-19 (dated by TCRdb to about 2020). Library preparation employed the immunoSEQ multiplex PCR assay. TCRdb took this table from immuneACCESS and kept in-frame rearrangements with V and J called. Such tables lack part of the clones; where checked against another copy, unresolved V genes explain under half of the gap, and the rest is unexplained. This sample holds 100,000 or so clones; about 76% were observed only once. 24% of the sample is held by the ten biggest clonotypes. The sequencing input was peripheral blood. The source of these receptors is a human donor in a cohort sampled during active COVID-19.

V and J are TRBV24-1 and TRBJ2-7; D not resolved. Germline CDR1 KGHDR, CDR2 SFDVKD. Trimming shortened V by 5 bases and J by 4 bases, and 5 bases separated the two germline ends. This CDR3 is 11 amino acids long. For the CDR3, the DNA is TGTGCCACCAGTGGTAATTACGAGCAGTACTTC. It specifies CATSGNYEQYF.

The genes are TRBV14 and TRBJ1-2; 7 nucleotides line up with TRBD1. Trimming removed 3 bases from V and 5 bases from J; junction bases left unmatched: 3. CDR3 length equals 13 residues. Germline loops: CDR1 SGHDN, CDR2 FVKESK. As DNA, the CDR3 is TGTGCCAGCAGCCAGGGGACAGCGTATGGCTACACCTTC. Amino acids: CASSQGTAYGYTF.

This clone was counted between two and nine times. V gene TRBV7-2 combines with J gene TRBJ2-1; D unresolved. The germline V and J ends were trimmed by 7 bases and 5 bases, with 15 bases remaining between them. The CDR3 sequence is 14 residues long. CDR1 is SGHTA, CDR2 FQGNSA, per germline. The CDR3 region is CASILASLHNEQFF. CDR3 bases: TGTGCCAGCATCCTGGCTAGTCTCCACAATGAGCAGTTCTTC.

In its sample, this clone was seen a few times. The chain combines TRBV5-4 with TRBJ2-2; TRBD2 aligns across 11 bases. The germline gives CDR1 SGHNT, CDR2 YYREEE (reference sequence). CDR3 size: 17 residues. J was trimmed by 4 bases and V by 0 bases; bases with no gene match: 5. The CDR3 region is CASSLGSGRAGTGELFF. For the CDR3, the DNA is TGTGCCAGCAGCTTGGGTAGCGGGAGGGCAGGCACCGGGGAGCTGTTTTTT.

The rearrangement links TRBV18 to TRBJ2-1; 10 bases map to TRBD1. Germline CDR1 reads KGHSH; CDR2 reads LQKENI. After removal of 4 bases from V and 6 bases from J, the junction contained 15 bases not matched to a gene. The CDR3 consists of 18 residues. DNA for the CDR3: TGTGCCAGCTCACTAAAAGACAGGGGGCTCGCAAAGTTCAATGAGCAGTTCTTC. The encoded protein is CASSLKDRGLAKFNEQFF.

DNA of the CDR3: TGTGCCAGCTCACCCCAGGGGGCCCATGGCTACACCTTC. It yields the protein CASSPQGAHGYTF. The gene calls are TRBV18 and TRBJ1-2, with 8 bases matching TRBD1. The CDR3 contains 13 residues. Germline trimming cut 3 bases from V and 6 bases from J; bases unmatched to any gene: 3. Germline V CDR1 and CDR2: KGHSH, LQKENI.

V usage is TRBV11-2 and J usage is TRBJ2-1, with 14 bases lining up with TRBD2. Unmatched junction bases numbered 19, after V lost 8 bases and J lost 10 bases. Germline lookup yields CDR1 SGHAT and CDR2 FQNNGV. The CDR3 covers 18 residues. This CDR3 is CASDPGVGGLAGALEQFF. DNA of the CDR3: TGTGCCAGCGACCCAGGGGTTGGGGGACTAGCGGGAGCACTAGAGCAGTTCTTC.

The rearrangement links TRBV28 to TRBJ2-3; possibly TRBD2 for D (7 bases). With 6 bases removed from V and 4 bases from J, the gap between germline ends came to 14 bases. The V gene's germline CDR1 is MDHEN and CDR2 SYDVKM. This CDR3 has 14 residues. CDR3 loop: CASRMGGAPDTQYF. The CDR3 bases are TGTGCCAGCAGAATGGGGGGGGCCCCAGATACGCAGTATTTT.

The table lists this clone with a count of one. The rearrangement joins TRBV6-5 to TRBJ1-2; D call uncertain. Germline CDR1 reads MNHEY; CDR2 reads SVGAGI. The V gene lost 3 bases and the J gene lost 4 bases, with 12 bases spanning the gap. The CDR3 has 14 residues. Written as DNA, the CDR3 is TGTGCCAGCAGTTATGGTGTAGAGCCCTATGGCTACACCTTC. Translated, it gives CASSYGVEPYGYTF.

J is TRBJ2-3 and V is TRBV19, with TRBD2 matching 14 bases. Per the germline V gene, CDR1 is LNHDA and CDR2 is SQIVND (reference sequence). The CDR3 is 16 residues long. Trimming took 4 bases from V and 3 from J; bases not matched to a gene: 3. The CDR3 region has the DNA TGTGCCAGTAGTACCGGGACTAGCGGGAGTACAGATACGCAGTATTTT. Residues: CASSTGTSGSTDTQYF.

The chain is built from TRBV5-8 and TRBJ2-1, with a possible D match to TRBD2 (5 bases). V was cut by 6 bases and J by 0 bases, with 19 bases left in between. CDR1 is SGHTS and CDR2 is YDEGEE in the germline V gene. The CDR3 has 17 residues. The CDR3 DNA follows: TGTGCCAGCACCACCACCCCCCCCCGGGGCTCCTACAATGAGCAGTTCTTC. Its protein is CASTTTPPRGSYNEQFF.

The chain links TRBV24-1 to TRBJ1-1; D perhaps matches TRBD1 (5 bases). The germline V and J ends were trimmed by 5 bases and 10 bases, with 16 bases remaining between them. Germline V lookup: CDR1 KGHDR, CDR2 SFDVKD. The CDR3 has 13 residues. As DNA, the CDR3 is TGTGCCACCAGTGTGATGGAGGGCGGGGGAGCTTTCTTT. Encoded protein: CATSVMEGGGAFF.

This clone was recorded a few times. The gene calls are TRBV24-1 and TRBJ2-1; 13 nucleotides match TRBD2. The germline V gene has CDR1 KGHDR and CDR2 SFDVKD. This CDR3 comprises 18 residues. The V gene end was trimmed by 0 bases and the J gene end by 0 bases; junction bases not matched to a gene: 1. CDR3 sequence: CATSDLRTSGSSYNEQFF. As DNA, the CDR3 is TGTGCCACCAGTGATTTGCGGACTAGCGGGAGCTCCTACAATGAGCAGTTCTTC.

This clone is medium-sized in the sample. The CDR3 here is CASSASSGTSTDTQYF. The DNA for the CDR3 is TGTGCCAGCAGTGCGTCGAGCGGGACTAGCACAGATACGCAGTATTTT. The V and J genes are TRBV6-4 and TRBJ2-3; 7 nucleotides line up with TRBD2. CDR1 is MRHNA and CDR2 is SNTAGT in the germline V gene. With V trimmed by 4 bases and J by 0 bases, 7 bases remained unmatched. The CDR3 covers 16 residues.

V usage is TRBV7-9 and J usage is TRBJ2-1; 8 bases fit TRBD1. The germline V gene has CDR1 SEHNR and CDR2 FQNEAQ (reference sequence). This CDR3 has 16 amino acids. V was clipped by 6 bases and J by 3 bases; unmatched bases: 10. The CDR3 sequence: CASRPIGTGSYNEQFF. The CDR3 region has the DNA TGTGCCAGCAGACCAATTGGGACAGGAAGCTACAATGAGCAGTTCTTC. Full variable domain (remainder filled in from reference TRBV7-9 and TRBJ2-1): DTGVSQNPRHKITKRGQNVTFRCDPISEHNRLYWYRQTLGQGPEFLTYFQNEAQLEKSRLLSDRFSAERPKGSFSTLEIQRTEQGDSAMYLCASRPIGTGSYNEQFFGPGTRLTVL.

The rearrangement links TRBV29-1 to TRBJ1-2; 8 positions agree with TRBD1. With 0 bases clipped from V and 2 bases from J, the junction kept 11 bases outside the gene matches. Germline V CDR1 and CDR2: SQVTM, ANQGSEA. The CDR3 runs 17 residues. The DNA of the CDR3 is TGCAGCGTTGAAGATGTTACCCCGGACAGGGAAAACTATGGCTACACCTTC. It specifies CSVEDVTPDRENYGYTF.

The V call is TRBV3-1 (or the pseudogene TRBV3-2), the J call TRBJ1-1; D gene ambiguous. The germline V and J ends were trimmed by 2 bases and 6 bases, with 7 bases remaining between them. CDR3 size: 12 residues. The germline gives CDR1 LGHDT, CDR2 YNNKEL (reference sequence). The CDR3 bases are TGTGCCAGCAGCCAAAATACGGCTGAAGCTTTCTTT. Amino acids: CASSQNTAEAFF.

The chain uses TRBV7-3 and TRBJ2-5; D is possibly TRBD2 (6 bases). This CDR3 is 16 amino acids long. Trimming took 1 base from V and 1 from J, leaving 13 bases between them. In germline, CDR1 is SGHTA, CDR2 FQGTGA. The CDR3 reads CASSLKGRLGQETQYF. CDR3 nucleotide sequence: TGTGCCAGCAGCTTAAAGGGGAGACTAGGCCAAGAGACCCAGTACTTC.

This chain joins TRBV7-9 and TRBJ2-3; perhaps TRBD1 as D (6 bases). The length of the CDR3 is 14 residues. Trimming cost V 5 bases and J 2 bases, with 11 bases left between them. Per germline, CDR1 SEHNR and CDR2 FQNEAQ (reference sequence). CDR3 protein: CASSPDRNTDTQYF. Written as DNA, the CDR3 is TGTGCCAGCAGCCCCGACAGGAACACAGATACGCAGTATTTT. Combining the CDR3 with reference TRBV7-9 and TRBJ2-3 gives the whole variable domain DTGVSQNPRHKITKRGQNVTFRCDPISEHNRLYWYRQTLGQGPEFLTYFQNEAQLEKSRLLSDRFSAERPKGSFSTLEIQRTEQGDSAMYLCASSPDRNTDTQYFGPGTRLTVL.